The entry below gives a single T cell receptor beta chain sequence along with its context. Per the study methods: Estimated nucleated cell counts came from reference gene primer amplification. The assay was immunoSEQ multiplex PCR, and TCRdb's table has in-frame clones only and misses some. D and trimming come from the DNA, and the V and J calls and clone size come from that table. The sample has around 200,000 clones, roughly 90% seen once; the top ten hold over 1.5%. CDR3 length equals 12 residues. Per germline, CDR1 SEHNR and CDR2 FQNEAQ (reference sequence). The ends were cut back, 4 bases at V and 6 bases at J, with 10 bases in the middle. The data were taken from a study of blood T cell repertoires in COVID-19. Turning to the study itself: The analysed material was cDNA or gDNA that came from T cells, B-cell-depleted T cells, or PBMCs.

The chain couples TRBV7-9 to TRBJ2-7; maybe TRBD1 (6 bases). Specimen: peripheral blood. The origin of this receptor is a man in his forties with active or convalescent COVID-19. CDR3 in amino acids: CASSSRGSEQYF. As DNA, the CDR3 is TGTGCCAGCAGCTCCAGGGGTAGCGAGCAGTACTTC.